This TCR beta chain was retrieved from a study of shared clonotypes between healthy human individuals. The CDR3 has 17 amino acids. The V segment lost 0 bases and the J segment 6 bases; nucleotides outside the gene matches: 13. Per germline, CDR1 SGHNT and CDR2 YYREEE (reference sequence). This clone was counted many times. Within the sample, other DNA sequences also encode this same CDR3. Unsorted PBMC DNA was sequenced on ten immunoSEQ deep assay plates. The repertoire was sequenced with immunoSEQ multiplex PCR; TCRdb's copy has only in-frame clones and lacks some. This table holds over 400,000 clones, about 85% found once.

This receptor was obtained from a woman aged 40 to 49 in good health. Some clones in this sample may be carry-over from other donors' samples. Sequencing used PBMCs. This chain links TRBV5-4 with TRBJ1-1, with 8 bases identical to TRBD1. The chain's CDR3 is CASSLGGTGGAVAEAFF. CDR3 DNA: TGTGCCAGCAGCTTGGGGGGAACAGGGGGTGCGGTCGCTGAAGCTTTCTTT.